The clone carrying this TCR beta chain was found once. The antigen remains undetermined. This entry is derived from a study of cytomegalovirus exposure and HLA in healthy donors. 60 Vbeta and 13 Jbeta primers were used in PCR. The repertoire was sequenced with immunoSEQ multiplex PCR; TCRdb's copy has only in-frame clones and lacks some. Counted here are 120,000 or so clones, around 80% occurring once; the ten biggest clones make up roughly 2.5%. V was clipped by 3 bases and J by 5 bases; unmatched bases: 15. This CDR3 is built from 19 residues. The germline V gene has CDR1 SGDLS and CDR2 YYNGEE. Study findings and constraints: A few V segments could not be told apart, such as TRBV6-2 and TRBV6-3, and were left out. Presence/absence analyses took donor sequencing depth as roughly uniform.

Sample: PBMCs. The TCR comes from a woman between 40 and 50 years old in good health and CMV-seropositive. V and J are TRBV9 and TRBJ1-6; 9 bases are a match to TRBD1. The CDR3 here is CASSAKRPGTGLDNSPLHF. The CDR3 DNA reads TGTGCCAGCAGCGCGAAACGTCCCGGGACAGGGTTGGATAATTCACCCCTCCACTTT.